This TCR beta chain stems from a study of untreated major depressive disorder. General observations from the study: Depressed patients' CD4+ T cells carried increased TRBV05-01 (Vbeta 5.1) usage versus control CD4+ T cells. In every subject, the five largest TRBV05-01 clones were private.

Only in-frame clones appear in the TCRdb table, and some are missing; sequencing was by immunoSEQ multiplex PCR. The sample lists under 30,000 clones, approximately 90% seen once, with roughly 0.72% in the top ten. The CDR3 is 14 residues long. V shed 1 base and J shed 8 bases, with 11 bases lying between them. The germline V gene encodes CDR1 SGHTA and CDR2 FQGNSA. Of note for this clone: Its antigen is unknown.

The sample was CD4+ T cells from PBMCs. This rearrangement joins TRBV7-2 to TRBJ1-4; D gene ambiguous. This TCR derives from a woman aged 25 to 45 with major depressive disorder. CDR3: CASSLGFGEEKLFF. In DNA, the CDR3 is TGTGCCAGCAGCTTAGGGTTCGGAGAGGAAAAACTGTTTTTT.